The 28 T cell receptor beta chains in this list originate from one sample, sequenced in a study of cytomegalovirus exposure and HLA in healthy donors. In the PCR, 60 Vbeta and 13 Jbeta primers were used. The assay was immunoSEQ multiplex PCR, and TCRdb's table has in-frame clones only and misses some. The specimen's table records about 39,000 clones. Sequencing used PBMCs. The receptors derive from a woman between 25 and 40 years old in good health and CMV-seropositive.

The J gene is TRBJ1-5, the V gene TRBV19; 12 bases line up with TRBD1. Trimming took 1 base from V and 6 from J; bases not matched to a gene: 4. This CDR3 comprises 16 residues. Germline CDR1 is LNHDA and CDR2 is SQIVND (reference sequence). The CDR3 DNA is TGTGCCAGTAGTATAGCCGGGACAGGGGGCGTTCAGCCCCAGCATTTT. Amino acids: CASSIAGTGGVQPQHF.

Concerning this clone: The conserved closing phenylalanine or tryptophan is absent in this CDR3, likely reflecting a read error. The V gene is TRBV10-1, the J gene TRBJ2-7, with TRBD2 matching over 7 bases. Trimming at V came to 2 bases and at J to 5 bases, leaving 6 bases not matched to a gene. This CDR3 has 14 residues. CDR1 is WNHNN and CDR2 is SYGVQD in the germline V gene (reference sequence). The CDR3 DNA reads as TGCGCCAGCAGTGAGACGGGAGGAAGGGACGAGCAGTACCTC. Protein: CASSETGGRDEQYL.

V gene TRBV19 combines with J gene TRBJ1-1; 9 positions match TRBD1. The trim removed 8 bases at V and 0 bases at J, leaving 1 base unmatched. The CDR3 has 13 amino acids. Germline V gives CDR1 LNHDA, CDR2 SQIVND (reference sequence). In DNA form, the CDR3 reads TGTGCCAGTTGGGACAGGGTGAACACTGAAGCTTTCTTT. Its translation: CASWDRVNTEAFF.

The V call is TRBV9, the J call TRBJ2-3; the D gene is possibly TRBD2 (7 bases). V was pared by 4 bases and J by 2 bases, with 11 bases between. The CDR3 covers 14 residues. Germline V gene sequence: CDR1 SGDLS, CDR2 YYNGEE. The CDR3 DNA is TGTGCCAGCAGCAGGGGGGGGGCCACAGATACGCAGTATTTT. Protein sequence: CASSRGGATDTQYF.

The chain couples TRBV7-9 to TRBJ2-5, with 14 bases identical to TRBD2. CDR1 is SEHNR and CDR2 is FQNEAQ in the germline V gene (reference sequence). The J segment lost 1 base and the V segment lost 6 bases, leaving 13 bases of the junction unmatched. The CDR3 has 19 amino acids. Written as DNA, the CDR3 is TGTGCCAGCAGGCCAGGACTAGCGGGGGGCCGAAACCCCCAAGAGACCCAGTACTTC. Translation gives CASRPGLAGGRNPQETQYF. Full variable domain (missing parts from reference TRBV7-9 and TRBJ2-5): DTGVSQNPRHKITKRGQNVTFRCDPISEHNRLYWYRQTLGQGPEFLTYFQNEAQLEKSRLLSDRFSAERPKGSFSTLEIQRTEQGDSAMYLCASRPGLAGGRNPQETQYFGPGTRLLVL.

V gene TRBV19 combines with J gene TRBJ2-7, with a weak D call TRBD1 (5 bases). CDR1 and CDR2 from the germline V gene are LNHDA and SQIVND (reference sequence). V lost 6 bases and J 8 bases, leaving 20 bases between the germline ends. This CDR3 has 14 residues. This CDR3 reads CASSSQGPSVKQYF. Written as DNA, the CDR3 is TGTGCCAGTAGCAGTCAGGGTCCTTCAGTCAAGCAGTACTTC.

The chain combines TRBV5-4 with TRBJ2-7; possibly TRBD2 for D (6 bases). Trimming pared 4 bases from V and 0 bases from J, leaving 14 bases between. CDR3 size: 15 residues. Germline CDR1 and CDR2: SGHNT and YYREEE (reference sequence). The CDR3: CASSVGRESSYEQYF. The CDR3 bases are TGTGCCAGCAGCGTGGGACGGGAGAGCTCCTACGAGCAGTACTTC.

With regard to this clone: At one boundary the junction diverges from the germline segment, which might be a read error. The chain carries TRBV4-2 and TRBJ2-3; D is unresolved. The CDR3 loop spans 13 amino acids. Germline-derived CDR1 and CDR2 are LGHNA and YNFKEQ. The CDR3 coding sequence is TGTGCCAGCAGTCAAGATCTCCCTCATACGCAGTATTTT. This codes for CASSQDLPHTQYF.

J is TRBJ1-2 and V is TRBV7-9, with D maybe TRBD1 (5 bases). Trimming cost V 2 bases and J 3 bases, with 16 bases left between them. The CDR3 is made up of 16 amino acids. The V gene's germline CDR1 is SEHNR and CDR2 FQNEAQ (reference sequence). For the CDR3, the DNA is TGTGCCAGCAGCTTAAACCCGGGGGAAAGGGACTATGGCTACACCTTC. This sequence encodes CASSLNPGERDYGYTF.

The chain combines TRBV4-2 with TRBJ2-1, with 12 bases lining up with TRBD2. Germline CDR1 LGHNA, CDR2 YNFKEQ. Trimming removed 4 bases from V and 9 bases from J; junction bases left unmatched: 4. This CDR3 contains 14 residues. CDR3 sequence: CASSRTSGVGEQFF. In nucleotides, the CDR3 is TGTGCCAGCAGCCGGACTAGCGGGGTGGGTGAGCAGTTCTTC.

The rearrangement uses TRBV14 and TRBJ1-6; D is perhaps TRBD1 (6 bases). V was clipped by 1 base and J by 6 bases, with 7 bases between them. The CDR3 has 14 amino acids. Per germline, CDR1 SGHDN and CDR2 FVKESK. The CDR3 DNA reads TGTGCCAGCAGCCAAGGGACAGTTAATTCACCCCTCCACTTT. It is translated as CASSQGTVNSPLHF.

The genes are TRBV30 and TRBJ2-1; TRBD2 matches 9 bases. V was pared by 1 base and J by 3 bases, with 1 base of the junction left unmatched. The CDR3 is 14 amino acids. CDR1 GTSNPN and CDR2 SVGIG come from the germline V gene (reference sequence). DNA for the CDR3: TGTGCCTGGAGTGAGACTAGCGGCTACAATGAGCAGTTCTTC. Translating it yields CAWSETSGYNEQFF. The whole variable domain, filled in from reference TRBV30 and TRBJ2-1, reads SQTIHQWPATLVQPVGSPLSLECTVEGTSNPNLYWYRQAAGRGLQLLFYSVGIGQISSEVPQNLSASRPQDRQFILSSKKLLLSDSGFYLCAWSETSGYNEQFFGPGTRLTVL.

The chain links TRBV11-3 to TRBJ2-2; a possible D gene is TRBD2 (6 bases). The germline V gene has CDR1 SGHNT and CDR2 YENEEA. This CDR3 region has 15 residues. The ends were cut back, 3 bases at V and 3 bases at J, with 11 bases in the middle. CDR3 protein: CASSLSGFDTGELFF. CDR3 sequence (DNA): TGTGCCAGCAGCTTGAGCGGGTTTGACACCGGGGAGCTGTTTTTT.

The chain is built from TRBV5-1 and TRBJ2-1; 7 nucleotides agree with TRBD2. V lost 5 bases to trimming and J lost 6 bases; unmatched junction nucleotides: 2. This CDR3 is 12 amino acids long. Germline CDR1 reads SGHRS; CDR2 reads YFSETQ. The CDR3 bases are TGCGCCAGCAGGTGGGGGGGCAATGAGCAGTTCTTC. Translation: CASRWGGNEQFF.

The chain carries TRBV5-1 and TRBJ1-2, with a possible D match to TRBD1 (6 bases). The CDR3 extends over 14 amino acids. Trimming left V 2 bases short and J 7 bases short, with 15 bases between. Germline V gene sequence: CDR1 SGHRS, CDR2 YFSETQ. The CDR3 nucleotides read TGCGCCAGCAGCTTACAGGGCTCGTTCGGTGGCTACACCTTC. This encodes CASSLQGSFGGYTF.

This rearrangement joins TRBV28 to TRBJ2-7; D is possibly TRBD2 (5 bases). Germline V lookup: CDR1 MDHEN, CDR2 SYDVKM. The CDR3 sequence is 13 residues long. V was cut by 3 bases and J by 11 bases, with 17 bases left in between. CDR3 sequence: CASSFSFGIWEYF. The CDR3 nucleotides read TGTGCCAGCAGTTTCAGTTTCGGGATTTGGGAGTACTTC.

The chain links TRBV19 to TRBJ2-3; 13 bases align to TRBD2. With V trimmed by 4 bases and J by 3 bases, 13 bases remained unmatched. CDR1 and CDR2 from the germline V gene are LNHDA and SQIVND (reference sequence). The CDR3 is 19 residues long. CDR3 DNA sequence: TGTGCCAGTAGTAGGTCCCGAACTAGCGGGGGGGCTAGAACAGATACGCAGTATTTT. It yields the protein CASSRSRTSGGARTDTQYF.

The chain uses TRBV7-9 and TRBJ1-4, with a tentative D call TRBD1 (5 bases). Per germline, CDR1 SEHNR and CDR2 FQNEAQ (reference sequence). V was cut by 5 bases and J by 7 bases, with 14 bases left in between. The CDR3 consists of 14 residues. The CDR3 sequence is CASSPGGGGEKLFF. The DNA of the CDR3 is TGTGCCAGCAGCCCCGGGGGGGGTGGTGAAAAACTGTTTTTT. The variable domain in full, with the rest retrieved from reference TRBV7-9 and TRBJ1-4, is DTGVSQNPRHKITKRGQNVTFRCDPISEHNRLYWYRQTLGQGPEFLTYFQNEAQLEKSRLLSDRFSAERPKGSFSTLEIQRTEQGDSAMYLCASSPGGGGEKLFFGSGTQLSVL.

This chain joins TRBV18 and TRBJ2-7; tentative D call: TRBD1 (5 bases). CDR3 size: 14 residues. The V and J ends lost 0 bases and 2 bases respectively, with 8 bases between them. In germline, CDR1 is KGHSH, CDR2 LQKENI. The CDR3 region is CASSPPGAPYEQYF. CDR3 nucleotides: TGTGCCAGCTCACCACCAGGGGCCCCCTACGAGCAGTACTTC.

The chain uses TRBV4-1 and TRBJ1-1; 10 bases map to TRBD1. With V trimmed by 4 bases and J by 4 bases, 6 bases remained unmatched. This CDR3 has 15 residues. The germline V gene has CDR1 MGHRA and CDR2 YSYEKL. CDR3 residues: CASSLGQGGTTEAFF. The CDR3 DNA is TGCGCCAGCAGCCTCGGACAGGGGGGGACCACTGAAGCTTTCTTT.

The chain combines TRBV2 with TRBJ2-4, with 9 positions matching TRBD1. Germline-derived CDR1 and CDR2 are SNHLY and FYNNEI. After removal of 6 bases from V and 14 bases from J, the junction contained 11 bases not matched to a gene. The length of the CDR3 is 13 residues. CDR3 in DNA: TGTGCCAGCAGCGTGAATTTACAGGGGGCGAAGTACTTC. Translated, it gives CASSVNLQGAKYF.

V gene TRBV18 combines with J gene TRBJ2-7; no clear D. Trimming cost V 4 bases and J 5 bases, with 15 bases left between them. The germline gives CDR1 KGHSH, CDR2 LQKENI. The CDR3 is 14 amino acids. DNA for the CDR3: TGTGCCAGCTCACGCGGCGAAGGTCTGAACGAGCAGTACTTC. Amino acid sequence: CASSRGEGLNEQYF.

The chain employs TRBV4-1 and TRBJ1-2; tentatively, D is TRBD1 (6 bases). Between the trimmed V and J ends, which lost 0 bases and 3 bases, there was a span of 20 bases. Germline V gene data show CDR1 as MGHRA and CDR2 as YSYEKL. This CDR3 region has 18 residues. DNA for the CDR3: TGCGCCAGCAGCCAAGATTCAAGGCGCGGGGGCGCGGACTATGGCTACACCTTC. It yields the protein CASSQDSRRGGADYGYTF.

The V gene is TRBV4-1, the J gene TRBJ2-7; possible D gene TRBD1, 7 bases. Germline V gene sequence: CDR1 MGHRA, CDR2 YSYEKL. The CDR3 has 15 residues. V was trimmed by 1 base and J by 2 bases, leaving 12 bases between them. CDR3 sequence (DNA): TGCGCCAGCAGCCAAGGGAGGGGGCCCGCCTACGAGCAGTACTTC. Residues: CASSQGRGPAYEQYF.

The CDR3 is CASSYTSGSSYNEQFF. As DNA, the CDR3 is TGTGCCAGCAGTTATACTAGCGGAAGCTCCTACAATGAGCAGTTCTTC. The chain uses TRBV2 and TRBJ2-1, with TRBD2 identical over 8 bases. V was pared by 5 bases and J by 0 bases, with 6 bases of the junction left unmatched. Germline CDR1 SNHLY, CDR2 FYNNEI. The CDR3 totals 16 residues.

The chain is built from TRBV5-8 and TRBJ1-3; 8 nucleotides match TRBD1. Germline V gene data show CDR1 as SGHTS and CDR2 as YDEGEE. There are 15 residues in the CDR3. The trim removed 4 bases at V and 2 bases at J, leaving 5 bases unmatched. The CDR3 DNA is TGTGCCAGCAGCCCGACAGGGGCGCCTGGAAACACCATATATTTT. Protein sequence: CASSPTGAPGNTIYF.

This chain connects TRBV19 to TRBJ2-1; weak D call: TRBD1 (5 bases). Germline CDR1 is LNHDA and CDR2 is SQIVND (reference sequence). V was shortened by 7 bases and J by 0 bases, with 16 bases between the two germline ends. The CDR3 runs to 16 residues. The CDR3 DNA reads TGTGCCAGTACCTTACTCCCAGGGCGCTCCTACAATGAGCAGTTCTTC. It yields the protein CASTLLPGRSYNEQFF.

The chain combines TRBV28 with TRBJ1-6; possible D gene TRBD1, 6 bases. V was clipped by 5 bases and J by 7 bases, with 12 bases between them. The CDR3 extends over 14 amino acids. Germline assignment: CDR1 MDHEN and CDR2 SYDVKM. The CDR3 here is CASSKQGGNSPLHF. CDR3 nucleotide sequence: TGTGCCAGCAGTAAACAGGGTGGCAATTCACCCCTCCACTTT. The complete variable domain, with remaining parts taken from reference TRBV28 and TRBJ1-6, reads DVKVTQSSRYLVKRTGEKVFLECVQDMDHENMFWYRQDPGLGLRLIYFSYDVKMKEKGDIPEGYSVSREKKERFSLILESASTNQTSMYLCASSKQGGNSPLHFGNGTRLTVT.